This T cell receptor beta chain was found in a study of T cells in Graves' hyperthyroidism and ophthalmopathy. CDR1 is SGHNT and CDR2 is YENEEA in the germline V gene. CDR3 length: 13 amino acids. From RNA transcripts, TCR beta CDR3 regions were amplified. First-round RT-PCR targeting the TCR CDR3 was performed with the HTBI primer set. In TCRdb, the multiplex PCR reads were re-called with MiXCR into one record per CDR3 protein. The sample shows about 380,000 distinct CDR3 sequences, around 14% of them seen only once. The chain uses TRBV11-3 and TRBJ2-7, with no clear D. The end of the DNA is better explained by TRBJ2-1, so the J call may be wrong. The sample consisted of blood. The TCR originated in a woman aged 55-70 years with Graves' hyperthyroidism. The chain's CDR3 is CASSIRSAYEQFF. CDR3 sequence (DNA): TGTGCCAGTAGTATTCGATCGGCCTACGAGCAGTTCTTC.